What follows are 10 T cell receptor beta chains derived from one specimen sequenced in a study of blood T cell repertoires in COVID-19. Sequencing used immunoSEQ multiplex PCR; TCRdb keeps in-frame clones, though not all of them. Among around 140,000 clones listed, over 60% were seen once. The sequenced sample consisted of peripheral blood. These receptors all stem from a woman in her seventies with acute or convalescent COVID-19.

The gene calls are TRBV30 and TRBJ1-1, with D possibly being TRBD1 (5 bases). The CDR3 runs 11 residues. V shed 7 bases and J shed 10 bases, with 16 bases lying between them. Germline V gene data show CDR1 as GTSNPN and CDR2 as SVGIG (reference sequence). CDR3 region: CASGLGEVAFF. As DNA, the CDR3 is TGTGCCTCTGGTTTAGGGGAAGTAGCTTTCTTT.

This chain connects TRBV4-3 to TRBJ2-7; 8 bases line up with TRBD2. CDR1 LGHNA and CDR2 YSLEER come from the germline V gene. The CDR3 contains 16 residues. The V gene end was trimmed by 1 base and the J gene end by 0 bases; junction bases not matched to a gene: 5. The CDR3 loop reads CASSQGSSGGSYEQYF. DNA for the CDR3: TGCGCCAGCAGCCAAGGATCAAGCGGGGGCTCCTACGAGCAGTACTTC.

This clone was counted once. The CDR3 here is CASSYGLPTTDTQYF. The CDR3 bases are TGTGCCAGCAGTTATGGACTACCTACGACAGATACGCAGTATTTT. The gene calls are TRBV6-2 or TRBV6-3 and TRBJ2-3; maybe TRBD2 (6 bases). The CDR3 consists of 15 residues. Germline-derived CDR1 and CDR2 are MNHEY and SVGEGT. The V end lost 3 bases, the J end lost 3 bases, and 13 bases lay between the germline ends.

This clone showed up just a few times. The chain uses TRBV19 and TRBJ2-7, with a tentative D call TRBD1 (5 bases). Between the trimmed V and J ends, which lost 6 bases and 4 bases, there was a span of 13 bases. CDR3 size: 13 residues. CDR1 and CDR2 from the germline V gene are LNHDA and SQIVND (reference sequence). The CDR3 nucleotides are TGTGCCAGTAGCAGGACACCCTCGTACGAGCAGTACTTC. Translating it yields CASSRTPSYEQYF.

This sequence joins TRBV7-9 and TRBJ1-5; 7 nucleotides match TRBD1. Per germline, CDR1 SEHNR and CDR2 FQNEAQ (reference sequence). Trimming took 5 bases from V and 11 from J; bases not matched to a gene: 9. The CDR3 spans 13 residues. CDR3 in amino acids: CASSPTGPVAQHF. As DNA, the CDR3 is TGTGCCAGCAGCCCGACAGGGCCCGTAGCCCAGCATTTT.

The sample holds many counts of this clone. The V and J genes are TRBV14 and TRBJ2-1; D not resolved. The germline CDR1 and CDR2 sequences are SGHDN and FVKESK. This CDR3 has 11 amino acids. V lost 5 bases, J lost 4 bases, and 3 bases lay in between. The CDR3 region is CASSSYNEQFF. CDR3 DNA: TGTGCCAGCAGCTCGTACAATGAGCAGTTCTTC.

The chain links TRBV10-3 to TRBJ2-7; TRBD2 matches 7 bases. This CDR3 spans 17 amino acids. Unmatched junction bases numbered 14, after V lost 3 bases and J lost 3 bases. CDR1 and CDR2 (germline): ENHRY, SYGVKD. CDR3 nucleotides: TGTGCCATCAGTGACCCCGAGTCGTCTAGCGGCAACTACGAGCAGTACTTC. It is translated as CAISDPESSSGNYEQYF.

The table lists this clone with a few counts. The J gene is TRBJ2-7, the V gene TRBV6-6; tentative D call: TRBD1 (5 bases). Trimming removed 8 bases at V and 1 base at J, with 18 bases between. The CDR3 consists of 15 residues. The V gene's germline CDR1 is MNHNY and CDR2 SVGAGI (reference sequence). The CDR3 spells CASSLYGQGSYEQYF. The CDR3 nucleotides are TGTGCCAGCTCCCTTTACGGGCAGGGTTCCTACGAGCAGTACTTC.

In this sample, this clone turned up a few times. The chain joins TRBV6-2 or TRBV6-3 to TRBJ1-2; no clear D gene. The CDR3 loop spans 13 amino acids. Germline-derived CDR1 and CDR2 are MNHEY and SVGEGT. Trimming took 5 bases from V and 4 from J, leaving 11 bases between them. The CDR3 protein is CASSTGPIYGYTF. The CDR3 DNA reads as TGTGCCAGCAGTACTGGTCCTATCTATGGCTACACCTTC.

In its sample, this clone was seen once. The rearrangement joins TRBV19 to TRBJ2-2; D is possibly TRBD2 (6 bases). The V end was cut by 2 bases, the J end by 0 bases, with 13 bases between. There are 17 residues in the CDR3. CDR1 and CDR2 (germline): LNHDA, SQIVND (reference sequence). The CDR3 DNA reads as TGTGCCAGTAGTATAATACTAGCAGCTACGAACACCGGGGAGCTGTTTTTT. Protein sequence: CASSIILAATNTGELFF.